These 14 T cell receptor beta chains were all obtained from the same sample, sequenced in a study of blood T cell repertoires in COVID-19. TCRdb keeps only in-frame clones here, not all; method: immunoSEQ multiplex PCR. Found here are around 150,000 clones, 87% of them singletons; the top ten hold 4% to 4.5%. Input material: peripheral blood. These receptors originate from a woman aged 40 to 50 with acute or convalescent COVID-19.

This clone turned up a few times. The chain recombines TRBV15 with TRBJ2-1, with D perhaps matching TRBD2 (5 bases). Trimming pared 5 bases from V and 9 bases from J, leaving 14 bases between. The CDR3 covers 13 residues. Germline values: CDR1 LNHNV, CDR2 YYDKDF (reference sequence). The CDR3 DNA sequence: TGTGCCACCAGCTCTCTAGCCTCGCGTGAGCAGTTCTTC. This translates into CATSSLASREQFF. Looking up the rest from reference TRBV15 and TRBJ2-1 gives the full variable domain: DAMVIQNPRYQVTQFGKPVTLSCSQTLNHNVMYWYQQKSSQAPKLLFHYYDKDFNNEADTPDNFQSRRPNTSFCFLDIRSPGLGDTAMYLCATSSLASREQFFGPGTRLTVL.

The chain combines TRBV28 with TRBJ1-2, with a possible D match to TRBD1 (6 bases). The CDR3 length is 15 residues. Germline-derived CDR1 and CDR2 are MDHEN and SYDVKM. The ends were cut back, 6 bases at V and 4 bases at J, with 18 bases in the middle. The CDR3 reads CASRLPKARGYGYTF. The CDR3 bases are TGTGCCAGCAGACTCCCGAAGGCCAGGGGCTATGGCTACACCTTC.

CDR3 DNA sequence: TGTGCCAGCAGCGGAAGTAGCGGGGGGGCGAACACCGGGGAGCTGTTTTTT. This codes for CASSGSSGGANTGELFF. This rearrangement joins TRBV9 to TRBJ2-2, with 11 bases aligning to TRBD2. The V gene's germline CDR1 is SGDLS and CDR2 YYNGEE. The CDR3 length is 17 residues. V lost 3 bases and J lost 0; bases outside the gene matches: 4. Together with reference TRBV9 and TRBJ2-2, the CDR3 gives the full variable domain: DSGVTQTPKHLITATGQRVTLRCSPRSGDLSVYWYQQSLDQGLQFLIQYYNGEERAKGNILERFSAQQFPDLHSELNLSSLELGDSALYFCASSGSSGGANTGELFFGEGSRLTVL.

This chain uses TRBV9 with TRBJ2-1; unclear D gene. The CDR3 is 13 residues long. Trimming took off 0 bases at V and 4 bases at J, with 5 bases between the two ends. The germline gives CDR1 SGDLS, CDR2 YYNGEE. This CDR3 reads CASSVALYNEQFF. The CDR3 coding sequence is TGTGCCAGCAGCGTAGCTTTGTACAATGAGCAGTTCTTC.

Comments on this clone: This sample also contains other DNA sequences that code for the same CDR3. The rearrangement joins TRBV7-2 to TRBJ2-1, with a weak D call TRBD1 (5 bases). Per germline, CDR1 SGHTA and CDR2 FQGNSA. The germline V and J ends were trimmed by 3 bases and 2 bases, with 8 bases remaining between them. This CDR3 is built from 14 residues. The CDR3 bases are TGTGCCAGCAGCTTGGGGCTAGCCTACAATGAGCAGTTCTTC. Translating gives CASSLGLAYNEQFF.

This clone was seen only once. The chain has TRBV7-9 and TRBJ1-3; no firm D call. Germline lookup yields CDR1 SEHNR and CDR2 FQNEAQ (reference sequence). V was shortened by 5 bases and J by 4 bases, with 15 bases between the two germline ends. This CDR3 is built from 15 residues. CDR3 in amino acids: CASSAHTSEGNTIYF. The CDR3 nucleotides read TGTGCCAGCAGCGCGCATACTTCCGAGGGAAACACCATATATTTT.

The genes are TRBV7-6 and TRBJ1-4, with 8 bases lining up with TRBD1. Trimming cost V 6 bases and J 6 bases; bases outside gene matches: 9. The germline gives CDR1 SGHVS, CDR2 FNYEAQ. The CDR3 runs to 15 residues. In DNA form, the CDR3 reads TGTGCCAGCAGTCCCAGGGGGCCTACTGATGAAAAACTGTTTTTT. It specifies CASSPRGPTDEKLFF.

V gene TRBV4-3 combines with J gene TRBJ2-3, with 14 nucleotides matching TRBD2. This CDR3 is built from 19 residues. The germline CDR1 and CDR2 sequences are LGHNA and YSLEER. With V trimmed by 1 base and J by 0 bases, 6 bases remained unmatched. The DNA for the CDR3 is TGCGCCAGCAGCCAAGCCGGGACTAGCGGGGGTATCAGCACAGATACGCAGTATTTT. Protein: CASSQAGTSGGISTDTQYF.

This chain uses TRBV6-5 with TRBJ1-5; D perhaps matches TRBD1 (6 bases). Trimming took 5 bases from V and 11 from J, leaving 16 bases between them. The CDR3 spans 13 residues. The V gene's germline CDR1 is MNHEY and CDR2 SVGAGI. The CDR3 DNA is TGTGCCAGCAGTCCCCAGGGGAGTTCGACCCAGCATTTT. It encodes CASSPQGSSTQHF.

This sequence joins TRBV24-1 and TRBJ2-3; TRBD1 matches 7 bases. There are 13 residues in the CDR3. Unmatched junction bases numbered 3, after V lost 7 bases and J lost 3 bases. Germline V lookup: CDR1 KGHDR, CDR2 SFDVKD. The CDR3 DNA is TGTGCCACCAGCCCGGGACAGACAGATACGCAGTATTTT. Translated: CATSPGQTDTQYF.

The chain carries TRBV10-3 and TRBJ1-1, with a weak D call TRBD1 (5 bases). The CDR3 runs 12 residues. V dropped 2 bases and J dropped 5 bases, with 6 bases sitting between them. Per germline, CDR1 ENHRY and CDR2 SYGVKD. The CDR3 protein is CAISERGTEAFF. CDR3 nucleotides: TGTGCCATCAGTGAGAGGGGTACTGAAGCTTTCTTT.

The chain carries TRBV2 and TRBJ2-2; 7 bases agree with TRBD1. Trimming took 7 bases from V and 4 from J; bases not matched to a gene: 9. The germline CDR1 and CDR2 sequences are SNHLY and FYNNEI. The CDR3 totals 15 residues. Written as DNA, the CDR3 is TGTGCCAGCATCAAACAGGGGTCGGGCACCGGGGAGCTGTTTTTT. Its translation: CASIKQGSGTGELFF.

CDR3 DNA sequence: TGTGCCAGCAGCTTTACAAGACTAGCAGCCAAAAACATTCAGTACTTC. Residues: CASSFTRLAAKNIQYF. The chain carries TRBV7-9 and TRBJ2-4; 7 bases line up with TRBD2. The length of the CDR3 is 16 residues. J lost 0 bases, V lost 3 bases, and 5 bases had no gene match. Germline CDR1 reads SEHNR; CDR2 reads FQNEAQ (reference sequence).

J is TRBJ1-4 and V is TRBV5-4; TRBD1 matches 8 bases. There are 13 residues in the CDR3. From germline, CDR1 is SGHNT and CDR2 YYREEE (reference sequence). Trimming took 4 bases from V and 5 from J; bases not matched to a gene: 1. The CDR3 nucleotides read TGTGCCAGCAGCAGGACAGGGAATGAAAAACTGTTTTTT. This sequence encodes CASSRTGNEKLFF.